This is a list of T cell receptor beta chains from one sample in a study of OX40 agonist ivuxolimab in advanced cancers. Only in-frame clones appear in the TCRdb table, and some are missing; sequencing was by immunoSEQ multiplex PCR. The sample holds 61,000 or so clones, over 75% seen once. Sequencing used CD4+ or CD8+ T cells sorted from blood, obtained in a trial of the OX40 agonist ivuxolimab. The source of these receptors is an adult with an advanced solid tumor such as melanoma, head and neck, liver or kidney cancer. Each CDR3 is given with its conserved first and last residue. D genes are given only for firm matches. Some rows have no size entry. The others give once, few or many, or a class for an expanded clone.

d_call,v_call,clone_size,j_call,cdr3_nt,cdr3_aa
-,TRBV7-2,-,TRBJ1-5,TGTGCCAGCAGCTTAGGGGCAGGGGAACAGCCCCAGCATTTT,CASSLGAGEQPQHF
TRBD1,TRBV11-3,-,TRBJ2-7,TGTGCCAGCAGCTTAGGAACGACAGGGGAAGAGCAGTACTTC,CASSLGTTGEEQYF
TRBD1,TRBV28,few,TRBJ1-4,TGTGCCAGCAGGAGGACAGGGGGGTCTGAAAAACTGTTTTTT,CASRRTGGSEKLFF
-,TRBV11-2,once,TRBJ1-1,TGTGCCAGCAGCTTAGAAATGGGGCGTAGGAACACTGAAGCTTTCTTT,CASSLEMGRRNTEAFF
-,TRBV7-2,-,TRBJ2-1,TGTGCCAGCAGCCTCCCGACGGTTGATGTGGAGCAGTTCTTC,CASSLPTVDVEQFF
TRBD1,TRBV2,-,TRBJ1-2,TGTGCCAGCAGCGGGACAGGGGGCGGCTACACCTTC,CASSGTGGGYTF
-,TRBV28,-,TRBJ2-3,TGTGCCAGCAGTGGTGGGGGCTATGCAGATACGCAGTATTTT,CASSGGGYADTQYF
TRBD1,TRBV4-1,-,TRBJ1-1,TGCGCCAGCAGCCCCGGGACAGGTGGGTTGGCTGAAGCTTTCTTT,CASSPGTGGLAEAFF
-,TRBV4-1,few,TRBJ2-5,TGCGCCAGCAGCCAATTCGCGGCAGAGCCCCAAGAGACCCAGTACTTC,CASSQFAAEPQETQYF
-,TRBV27,-,TRBJ2-7,TGTGCCAGCAGACTGAATGGGCCCGTCCGCGAGCAGTACTTC,CASRLNGPVREQYF
-,TRBV28,-,TRBJ2-7,TGTGCCAGCAGTTTATGGCCCAGGGAGTACGAGCAGTACTTC,CASSLWPREYEQYF
-,TRBV7-6,-,TRBJ1-5,TGTGCCAGCAGCTTAGCGACAGGACGCAATCAGCCCCAGCATTTT,CASSLATGRNQPQHF
TRBD1,TRBV11-1,-,TRBJ2-2,TGTGCCAGCAGCTTAGGAGGGGGCGAGGACACCGGGGAGCTGTTTTTT,CASSLGGGEDTGELFF
TRBD1,TRBV5-4,-,TRBJ1-2,TGTGCCAGCAGCCCTACTCCAGGGGGCGCGAATGGCTACACCTTC,CASSPTPGGANGYTF
-,TRBV4-2,many,TRBJ1-4,TGTGCCAGCAGCCAAGTCTCTATCCAGGGGAATGAAAAACTGTTTTTT,CASSQVSIQGNEKLFF
TRBD1,TRBV5-1,-,TRBJ1-1,TGCGCCAGCAGCTCGGGGGCACAACAGGGGAGGACTGAAGCTTTCTTT,CASSSGAQQGRTEAFF
-,TRBV7-3,few,TRBJ2-7,TGTGCCAGCAGCTTAGCCAGGGTGACTAAGGACGAGCAGTACTTC,CASSLARVTKDEQYF
TRBD1,TRBV28,-,TRBJ1-6,TGTGCCAGCGGGCCGCTGGGACAGGGGGCATATTCACCCCTCCACTTT,CASGPLGQGAYSPLHF
-,TRBV18,-,TRBJ2-1,TGTGCCAGCTCACCAGGGTTGTACAATGAGCAGTTCTTC,CASSPGLYNEQFF
-,TRBV12-5,-,TRBJ2-5,TGTGCTAGTGGTTCGTCCCCGACGGAGACCCAGTACTTC,CASGSSPTETQYF
-,TRBV25-1,-,TRBJ2-5,TGTGCCAGCAGTAGACGGGACGCGAGGGTGGTGGAGACCCAGTACTTC,CASSRRDARVVETQYF
-,TRBV9,-,TRBJ1-5,TGTGCCAGCAGCCCAGGGAATAGCAATCAGCCCCAGCATTTT,CASSPGNSNQPQHF
-,TRBV7-2,once,TRBJ1-3,TGTGCCAGCAGCCTTGAAGGTGGAGATCCTGGAAACACCATATATTTT,CASSLEGGDPGNTIYF
TRBD1,TRBV7-9,-,TRBJ1-2,TGTGCCAGCAGCTCCCCACGACAGGGAAGATCCTACTATGGCTACACCTTC,CASSSPRQGRSYYGYTF
-,TRBV28,-,TRBJ1-1,TGTGCCAGCAGTTGGACTGGAGAAGCTTTCTTT,CASSWTGEAFF
TRBD2,TRBV27,once,TRBJ2-5,TGTGCCAGACAAGGCGGGATCGGCGGGAGGGCCCGAGAGACCCAGTACTTC,CARQGGIGGRARETQYF
TRBD1,TRBV6-6,-,TRBJ1-2,TGTGCCAGCACTCGACAGGGTGGCTATGGCTACACCTTC,CASTRQGGYGYTF
TRBD2,TRBV5-1,-,TRBJ2-1,TGCGCCAGCAGCTTGGAGGAGAGCGGGGGGTATAACAATGAGCAGTTCTTC,CASSLEESGGYNNEQFF
TRBD1,TRBV7-9,once,TRBJ1-1,TGTGCCAGCAGCTGGCCTGAACAGGGGCCTATGAACACTGAAGCTTTCTTT,CASSWPEQGPMNTEAFF
-,TRBV20-1,once,TRBJ2-7,TGCAGTGCTAGACAGGCTTTCGAGCAGTACTTC,CSARQAFEQYF
TRBD1,TRBV6-5,-,TRBJ2-7,TGTGCCAGCAGTCCCCCCCGGACAGGAGTCTACGAGCAGTACTTC,CASSPPRTGVYEQYF
TRBD1,TRBV5-4,once,TRBJ2-1,TGTGCCAGCAGCTGGAGACAGGGGGCGCGGAATGAGCAGTTCTTC,CASSWRQGARNEQFF
-,TRBV28,-,TRBJ2-1,TGTGCCAGCAGTCCTACCGGGGTCCCCGGCTCTGAGCAGTTCTTC,CASSPTGVPGSEQFF
-,TRBV21-1,-,TRBJ2-1,TGTGCCAGCAGCAAAGCCGGGGACAGGGAGGAGCAGTTCTTC,CASSKAGDREEQFF
-,TRBV4-1,once,TRBJ2-3,TGCGCCAGCAGCCGGGAATTAGTGGCGGTAGATACGCAGTATTTT,CASSRELVAVDTQYF
-,TRBV7-8,-,TRBJ1-3,TGTGCCAGCAGCCAAGGGGTGACTGGAAACACCATATATTTT,CASSQGVTGNTIYF
-,TRBV19,-,TRBJ2-1,TGTGCCAGTAGTATGGTACAGGGTAAAGGCAATGAGCAGTTCTTC,CASSMVQGKGNEQFF
TRBD1,TRBV5-4,-,TRBJ1-1,TGTGCCAGCAGCTCTTCTGGGACAGGGGGTTTTACTGAAGCTTTCTTT,CASSSSGTGGFTEAFF
-,TRBV28,-,TRBJ1-4,TGTGCCAGCAGTTTGGGGGGGGTTAATGAAAAACTGTTTTTT,CASSLGGVNEKLFF
-,TRBV5-4,-,TRBJ1-2,TGTGCCAGCAGCTTGGCTGTGGTAGAGGGGAATGGCTACACCTTC,CASSLAVVEGNGYTF
TRBD1,TRBV7-2,-,TRBJ1-5,TGTGCCAGCAGCTTGTATGTAGGGGGCAGTCAGCCCCAGCATTTT,CASSLYVGGSQPQHF
-,TRBV6-1,-,TRBJ1-1,TGTGCCAGCAGTCCCGCGAGCGAAGCTTTCTTT,CASSPASEAFF
TRBD1,TRBV28,-,TRBJ1-2,TGTGCCAGCAGTTCCCCGACAGGGGCGCTCTATGGCTACACCTTC,CASSSPTGALYGYTF
TRBD1,TRBV19,-,TRBJ2-7,TGTGCCAGTAGTCAAGGGGGACAGACGTACGAGCAGTACTTC,CASSQGGQTYEQYF
TRBD1,TRBV2,-,TRBJ2-1,TGTGCCAGCGGAAACAGGGGGACCTCCTACAATGAGCAGTTCTTC,CASGNRGTSYNEQFF
TRBD2,TRBV2,once,TRBJ2-1,TGTGCCAGCAGTGGGGACTACATGCTACACAATGAGCAGTTCTTC,CASSGDYMLHNEQFF
TRBD2,TRBV5-5,-,TRBJ2-3,TGTGCCAGCAGCTTGGCTGCACTAGCGGGCACAGATACGCAGTATTTT,CASSLAALAGTDTQYF
TRBD1,TRBV19,-,TRBJ2-6,TGTGCCAGTAGGCCGGGACAGGGGGTCGGGGCCAACGTCCTGACTTTC,CASRPGQGVGANVLTF
TRBD1,TRBV5-1,many,TRBJ2-1,TGCGCCAGCAGCTTGCCGGACAGGGGCTACAATGAGCAGTTCTTC,CASSLPDRGYNEQFF
-,TRBV11-1,-,TRBJ2-7,TGTGCCAGCAGCTTAGGAGGGGGTTCCTACGAGCAGTACTTC,CASSLGGGSYEQYF
-,TRBV11-2,-,TRBJ1-6,TGTGCCAGCAGTCGTGATTATAATTCACCCCTCCACTTT,CASSRDYNSPLHF
TRBD1,TRBV5-1,-,TRBJ2-3,TGCGCCAGCAGCGAAGACAGGGGGCCTACAGATACGCAGTATTTT,CASSEDRGPTDTQYF
-,TRBV6-1,-,TRBJ1-5,TGTGCCAGCAGTCTCCCTCATCAGCCCCAGCATTTT,CASSLPHQPQHF